This T cell receptor beta chain was found in a study of blood T cell repertoires in COVID-19. CDR1 is DFQATT and CDR2 is SNEGSKA in the germline V gene (reference sequence). The CDR3 has 14 amino acids. Trimming took 3 bases from V and 6 from J, leaving 15 bases between them. Assay: immunoSEQ multiplex PCR; the TCRdb copy retains only in-frame clones and omits some. The sample has 150,000 to 200,000 clones, roughly 84% seen once. The study assigned cohorts using participant-reported clinical history. The V call is TRBV20-1, the J call TRBJ1-5; tentative D call: TRBD1 (6 bases). The receptor's source is a man aged 45-60 years who had recovered from COVID-19. Sequenced input: PBMCs or T cells enriched from blood (not recorded which). In nucleotides, the CDR3 is TGCAGTGCTAGTGGGGACATATTCGCTCAGCCCCAGCATTTT. This translates into CSASGDIFAQPQHF.